This T cell receptor beta chain was profiled in a study of blood T cell repertoires in COVID-19. Looking at the study overall: PBMCs, B-cell-depleted T cells, or T cells provided the cDNA or gDNA that made up the material.

The CDR3 is made up of 13 amino acids. V lost 0 bases to trimming and J lost 6 bases; unmatched junction nucleotides: 2. Per germline, CDR1 SGDLS and CDR2 YYNGEE. Libraries were prepared by immunoSEQ multiplex PCR; TCRdb keeps only in-frame clonotypes and omits some of them. The sample has under 200,000 clones; roughly 82% are singletons. This clone appeared a single time. A read error may be the cause here, since a much bigger clone is one base away. The sequence came from a woman in her sixties with acute COVID-19. This chain links TRBV9 with TRBJ1-2, with TRBD1 identical over 7 bases. The sample comprised PBMCs or T cells enriched from blood (not recorded which). CDR3 DNA sequence: TGTGCCAGCAGCGTAGAACAGGGGCATGGCTACACCTTC. Protein sequence: CASSVEQGHGYTF.